The 18 T cell receptor beta chains below all came from one sample that was sequenced in a study of T cell changes during pregnancy in multiple sclerosis. The method was immunoSEQ multiplex PCR; TCRdb's version includes in-frame clones alone and lacks a portion of them. The data contain just over 80,000 clones, 90% to 95% of them singletons. The sample was peripheral blood, taken in the second trimester of pregnancy. The receptors were sampled from a female donor with multiple sclerosis, enrolled in a pregnancy study.

Only a few counts were recorded for this clone. The V gene is TRBV7-9, the J gene TRBJ2-7; 7 bases line up with TRBD2. Germline V gene lookup returns CDR1 SEHNR and CDR2 FQNEAQ (reference sequence). V was clipped by 6 bases and J by 3 bases; unmatched bases: 8. The CDR3 contains 14 residues. The CDR3 region is CASRELAESYEQYF. The CDR3 DNA reads as TGTGCCAGCAGGGAGCTAGCGGAGAGCTACGAGCAGTACTTC.

This chain uses TRBV4-3 with TRBJ1-2, with D possibly TRBD1 on 6 matching bases. Germline CDR1 LGHNA, CDR2 YSLEER. V lost 1 base and J lost 0, with 9 bases in between. This CDR3 contains 15 residues. The DNA of the CDR3 is TGCGCCAGCAGCCAAGGCCAGGGGACTAACTATGGCTACACCTTC. Its translation: CASSQGQGTNYGYTF.

V is TRBV5-4 and J is TRBJ2-5, with TRBD2 matching over 12 bases. Trimming cost V 6 bases and J 6 bases; bases outside gene matches: 9. CDR1 SGHNT and CDR2 YYREEE come from the germline V gene (reference sequence). The CDR3 is 15 amino acids. The CDR3 region has the DNA TGTGCCAGCACGACCCTAGCGGGAGGGCCCAAGACCCAGTACTTC. It specifies CASTTLAGGPKTQYF.

The rearrangement uses TRBV27 and TRBJ2-7, with D uncertain. Trimming took off 7 bases at V and 0 bases at J, with 19 bases between the two ends. CDR1 and CDR2 (germline): MNHEY, SMNVEV (reference sequence). The CDR3 runs to 16 residues. CDR3 sequence (DNA): TGTGCCAGCACTACAATTATTCCCGGGTTCTCCTACGAGCAGTACTTC. It codes for CASTTIIPGFSYEQYF.

The rearrangement uses TRBV27 and TRBJ1-1; possible D gene TRBD1, 5 bases. The CDR3 runs 14 residues. Trimming took off 2 bases at V and 1 base at J, with 8 bases between the two ends. Germline V CDR1 and CDR2: MNHEY, SMNVEV (reference sequence). The CDR3 loop is CASSLNQGNTEAFF. As DNA, the CDR3 is TGTGCCAGCAGTTTAAATCAGGGGAACACTGAAGCTTTCTTT.

On this clone: Other DNA variants within this sample encode the same CDR3. The J gene is TRBJ2-2, the V gene TRBV11-3, with unresolved D. The CDR3 length is 13 residues. CDR1 is SGHNT and CDR2 is YENEEA in the germline V gene. With 3 bases removed from V and 7 bases from J, the gap between germline ends came to 9 bases. This CDR3 reads CASSLRGIGELFF. CDR3 nucleotides: TGTGCCAGCAGCTTGAGAGGAATCGGGGAGCTGTTTTTT.

The CDR3 nucleotides are TGCAGCGGGGGGGGCACCTCCTACGAGCAGTACTTC. Protein sequence: CSGGGTSYEQYF. The chain recombines TRBV29-1 with TRBJ2-7, with D possibly being TRBD2 (7 bases). The germline V and J ends were trimmed by 7 bases and 0 bases, with 10 bases remaining between them. The CDR3 is 12 residues long. Looked up from germline, CDR1 is SQVTM and CDR2 is ANQGSEA.

V gene TRBV5-6 combines with J gene TRBJ1-1; D gene uncertain. The germline V and J ends were trimmed by 0 bases and 5 bases, with 11 bases remaining between them. Germline CDR1 reads SGHDT; CDR2 reads YYEEEE. The CDR3 has 14 residues. CDR3 loop: CASSLVGGGTEAFF. CDR3 coding DNA: TGTGCCAGCAGCTTGGTAGGAGGAGGGACTGAAGCTTTCTTT.

This chain uses TRBV27 with TRBJ1-5; TRBD1 is a possible D gene (6 bases). Trimming removed 2 bases from V and 7 bases from J, with 15 bases in between. There are 15 residues in the CDR3. Germline V lookup: CDR1 MNHEY, CDR2 SMNVEV (reference sequence). Written as DNA, the CDR3 is TGTGCCAGCAGTTTAACAGGGTTTAATCTGCAGCCCCAGCATTTT. Protein product: CASSLTGFNLQPQHF.

The table lists this clone with a count of one. The gene calls are TRBV10-2 and TRBJ1-1, with D perhaps matching TRBD1 (5 bases). The V end was cut by 4 bases, the J end by 7 bases, with 13 bases between. The CDR3 loop spans 13 amino acids. Germline CDR1 is WSHSY and CDR2 is SAAADI. The DNA for the CDR3 is TGCGCCAGCAGTGTTAAAAGGAGGGGTGAAGCTTTCTTT. It encodes CASSVKRRGEAFF.

The CDR3 DNA reads as TGTGCCAGCAGCCTACGGACAGTCGTCTACGAGCAGTACTTC. Translation gives CASSLRTVVYEQYF. V and J are TRBV7-2 and TRBJ2-7; a possible D gene is TRBD1 (6 bases). Germline CDR1 reads SGHTA; CDR2 reads FQGNSA. V was clipped by 5 bases and J by 3 bases, with 14 bases between them. This CDR3 has 14 residues. Supplemented by reference TRBV7-2 and TRBJ2-7, the full variable domain reads GAGVSQSPSNKVTEKGKDVELRCDPISGHTALYWYRQSLGQGLEFLIYFQGNSAPDKSGLPSDRFSAERTGGSVSTLTIQRTQQEDSAVYLCASSLRTVVYEQYFGPGTRLTVT.

The chain is built from TRBV21-1 and TRBJ1-2; whether TRBD1, the table's D call, matches the DNA was not checked. TRBV21-1 corresponds to a pseudogene. This CDR3 contains 16 residues. CDR3 DNA: TGTGCCAGCAGCAAAGATGAGACAGGGAATTGGCGTGGCTACACCTTC. This translates into CASSKDETGNWRGYTF.

The genes are TRBV27 and TRBJ2-7; 13 bases align to TRBD2. V shed 5 bases, J shed 5 bases, and the junction held 6 bases outside the gene matches. The CDR3 covers 15 residues. Germline CDR1 reads MNHEY; CDR2 reads SMNVEV (reference sequence). CDR3 sequence: CASSRTSGRWDEQYF. The CDR3 coding sequence is TGTGCCAGCAGTCGGACTAGCGGGAGATGGGACGAGCAGTACTTC.

The chain links TRBV2 to TRBJ2-7; TRBD1 aligns across 10 bases. CDR1 is SNHLY, CDR2 FYNNEI, per germline. This CDR3 is 14 amino acids long. V shed 9 bases, J shed 3 bases, and the junction held 8 bases outside the gene matches. CDR3 in amino acids: CARQTGQGFYEQYF. CDR3 DNA sequence: TGTGCCAGACAAACGGGACAGGGGTTCTACGAGCAGTACTTC.

The genes are TRBV7-7 and TRBJ2-1; 9 bases are a match to TRBD1. The CDR3 runs to 16 residues. V was pared by 5 bases and J by 6 bases, with 11 bases of the junction left unmatched. Germline assignment: CDR1 SSHAT and CDR2 FNYEAQ (reference sequence). The CDR3 DNA follows: TGTGCCAGCAGCCCGGGGACAGGGAGGTCGGGCAATGAGCAGTTCTTC. Translating gives CASSPGTGRSGNEQFF.

This chain connects TRBV4-1 to TRBJ1-1, with 8 bases aligning to TRBD1. The germline gives CDR1 MGHRA, CDR2 YSYEKL. The CDR3 loop spans 16 amino acids. V trimming: 1 base; J trimming: 4 bases; junction bases outside the gene matches: 8. As DNA, the CDR3 is TGCGCCAGCAGCCAAGTCCCTGGACAGGGAGGCACTGAAGCTTTCTTT. It specifies CASSQVPGQGGTEAFF.

This clone came up once. This chain links TRBV27 with TRBJ1-2, with 10 bases fitting TRBD1. Germline CDR1 MNHEY, CDR2 SMNVEV (reference sequence). The ends lost 5 bases at V and 10 bases at J; junction bases unmatched: 7. The CDR3 is made up of 13 amino acids. The CDR3 protein is CASSRDRGLDYTF. CDR3 DNA: TGTGCCAGCAGTCGAGACAGGGGGCTCGACTACACCTTC.

The chain uses TRBV7-9 and TRBJ2-7, with D possibly TRBD1 on 6 matching bases. This CDR3 has 14 residues. Germline CDR1 is SEHNR and CDR2 is FQNEAQ (reference sequence). V was shortened by 7 bases and J by 5 bases, with 18 bases between the two germline ends. The CDR3 loop reads CASNPGQYSHEQYF. The CDR3 region has the DNA TGTGCCAGCAACCCCGGACAGTATTCTCACGAGCAGTACTTC.